Each of the 20 T cell receptor beta chains below was sequenced from the same sample in a study of T cell repertoires in aging, cancer and after chemotherapy. A mixed TRB-A/B primer pool amplified rearranged TRB by multiplex touch-down PCR. From the multiplex PCR reads, TCRdb called clonotypes with MiXCR, one entry per CDR3 protein. The sample consists of hundreds of distinct CDR3 sequences, roughly 24% of them appearing once. The template was genomic DNA from peripheral blood, not RNA. Input material: blood. Receptors were obtained from a human donor with a blood cancer.

This chain uses TRBV5-4 with TRBJ2-3, with TRBD2 as a possible D gene (5 bases). The CDR3 extends over 16 amino acids. Germline CDR1 is SGHNT and CDR2 is YYREEE (reference sequence). V was trimmed by 0 bases and J by 0 bases, leaving 11 bases between them. This CDR3 reads CASSLGGWASTDTQYF. The CDR3 DNA sequence: TGTGCCAGCAGCTTGGGCGGGTGGGCTAGCACAGATACGCAGTATTTT.

This clonotype is categorized as medium-sized. The J gene is TRBJ2-5, the V gene TRBV12-3 or TRBV12-4; 7 bases match TRBD1. CDR3 length: 16 amino acids. V was clipped by 4 bases and J by 4 bases; unmatched bases: 12. The CDR3 is CASSSTDRNSRETQYF. CDR3 nucleotides: TGTGCCAGCAGTTCAACGGACAGGAACTCCCGAGAGACCCAGTACTTC.

The rearrangement uses TRBV5-1 and TRBJ1-1; D perhaps matches TRBD1 (5 bases). The germline V and J ends were trimmed by 5 bases and 0 bases, with 17 bases remaining between them. Germline lookup yields CDR1 SGHRS and CDR2 YFSETQ. This CDR3 comprises 16 residues. The CDR3 DNA sequence: TGCGCCAGCAGTCGGGACCCATGGGGCGTGAACACTGAAGCTTTCTTT. It translates to CASSRDPWGVNTEAFF. The variable domain in full, completed from reference TRBV5-1 and TRBJ1-1, reads KAGVTQTPRYLIKTRGQQVTLSCSPISGHRSVSWYQQTPGQGLQFLFEYFSETQRNKGNFPGRFSGRQFSNSRSEMNVSTLELGDSALYLCASSRDPWGVNTEAFFGQGTRLTVV.

In DNA form, the CDR3 reads TGTGCCAGCAGTCAACTCTCGACAGCAACTAATGAAAAACTGTTTTTT. This codes for CASSQLSTATNEKLFF. The chain joins TRBV6-5 to TRBJ1-4; the D gene is possibly TRBD1 (5 bases). Between the trimmed V and J ends, which lost 5 bases and 0 bases, there was a span of 13 bases. This CDR3 contains 16 residues. Germline V gene lookup returns CDR1 MNHEY and CDR2 SVGAGI.

The chain employs TRBV14 and TRBJ1-4, with a weak D call TRBD1 (6 bases). This CDR3 has 16 amino acids. Looked up from germline, CDR1 is SGHDN and CDR2 is FVKESK. V was trimmed by 2 bases and J by 4 bases, leaving 14 bases between them. The CDR3 DNA is TGTGCCAGCAGCCAACAGGAGGGGGTCTTTAATGAAAAACTGTTTTTT. Its translation: CASSQQEGVFNEKLFF.

This chain connects TRBV6-5 to TRBJ2-1; unclear D gene. The DNA end is a closer match to TRBJ2-7, so the J assignment may be wrong. Germline values: CDR1 MNHEY, CDR2 SVGAGI. The CDR3 is 15 amino acids. Written as DNA, the CDR3 is TGTGCCAGCAGACTATACTCGAGCTCCTACAATGAGCAGTACGTC. This sequence encodes CASRLYSSSYNEQYV.

The CDR3 loop is CSAAKRGADTQYF. In DNA, the CDR3 is TGCAGTGCTGCCAAGCGGGGAGCAGATACGCAGTATTTT. The chain joins TRBV20-1 to TRBJ2-3; 7 bases line up with TRBD2. V shed 5 bases, J shed 4 bases, and the junction held 6 bases outside the gene matches. From germline, CDR1 is DFQATT and CDR2 SNEGSKA (reference sequence). This CDR3 contains 13 residues.

In this sample, this clonotype is large. The CDR3 sequence: CASSASGLYNEQFF. The DNA for the CDR3 is TGTGCCAGCAGCGCATCGGGACTTTACAATGAGCAGTTCTTC. The chain couples TRBV27 to TRBJ2-1; D may be TRBD2 (6 bases). CDR1 MNHEY and CDR2 SMNVEV come from the germline V gene (reference sequence). The length of the CDR3 is 14 residues. V was shortened by 6 bases and J by 4 bases, with 13 bases between the two germline ends.

Within the sample, this clonotype is medium-sized. This chain joins TRBV6-6 and TRBJ1-1, with no clear D. Germline-derived CDR1 and CDR2 are MNHNY and SVGAGI (reference sequence). Trimming cost V 1 base and J 5 bases, with 14 bases left between them. The CDR3 is 15 residues long. CDR3 DNA: TGTGCCAGCAGTTACTTACCAGAAAGAAGAACTGAAGCTTTCTTT. It specifies CASSYLPERRTEAFF.

In its sample, this clonotype is medium-sized. V gene TRBV11-2 combines with J gene TRBJ1-2, with D hard to call. The germline V gene encodes CDR1 SGHAT and CDR2 FQNNGV. The germline V and J ends were trimmed by 3 bases and 4 bases, with 9 bases remaining between them. The length of the CDR3 is 13 residues. In DNA form, the CDR3 reads TGTGCCAGCAGCTTGGAGTATTTCTATGGCTACACCTTC. Protein: CASSLEYFYGYTF. Full variable domain (remainder filled in from reference TRBV11-2 and TRBJ1-2): EAGVAQSPRYKIIEKRQSVAFWCNPISGHATLYWYQQILGQGPKLLIQFQNNGVVDDSQLPKDRFSAERLKGVDSTLKIQPAKLEDSAVYLCASSLEYFYGYTFGSGTRLTVV.

This clonotype qualifies as medium-sized. The CDR3 loop reads CASSLLAGVYEQYF. CDR3 bases: TGTGCCAGTAGTTTGCTAGCGGGTGTATACGAGCAGTACTTC. The chain uses TRBV19 and TRBJ2-7, with 8 bases aligning to TRBD2. Trimming cost V 5 bases and J 4 bases; bases outside gene matches: 7. Germline V lookup: CDR1 LNHDA, CDR2 SQIVND (reference sequence). This CDR3 spans 14 amino acids.

By sample share, this clonotype is medium-sized. This chain uses TRBV15 with TRBJ1-6; D is perhaps TRBD1 (6 bases). CDR3 size: 15 residues. The ends were cut back, 1 base at V and 5 bases at J, with 9 bases in the middle. CDR1 and CDR2 from the germline V gene are LNHNV and YYDKDF (reference sequence). CDR3: CATSRAAGDNSPLHF. The CDR3 coding sequence is TGTGCCACCAGCAGAGCGGCAGGGGATAATTCACCCCTCCACTTT.

This clonotype is medium-sized by share. The CDR3 region has the DNA TGTGCCAGCAGTGGTTCCCTTGGAGGGTTGAAACTGTTTTTT. It is translated as CASSGSLGGLKLFF. The chain recombines TRBV6-1 with TRBJ1-4; no clear D gene. Germline V gene lookup returns CDR1 MNHNS and CDR2 SASEGT. The CDR3 is 14 amino acids. Trimming stripped 4 bases from V and 11 bases from J, with 17 bases between.

This clonotype was detected only a few times. This sequence joins TRBV5-1 and TRBJ2-7; D gene uncertain. The V end was cut by 4 bases, the J end by 6 bases, with 14 bases between. CDR3 size: 13 residues. The germline gives CDR1 SGHRS, CDR2 YFSETQ. DNA of the CDR3: TGCGCCAGCAGCCCCAACGGTCGTGGCGAGCAGTACTTC. Encoded protein: CASSPNGRGEQYF.

The gene calls are TRBV19 and TRBJ1-1; 7 nucleotides align to TRBD1. The CDR3 is 13 residues long. CDR1 and CDR2 from the germline V gene are LNHDA and SQIVND (reference sequence). V lost 8 bases to trimming and J lost 0 bases; unmatched junction nucleotides: 3. The CDR3 coding sequence is TGTGCCAGTTCGGACAGGCTGAACACTGAAGCTTTCTTT. Protein sequence: CASSDRLNTEAFF.

This clonotype was seen a few times. The V call is TRBV6-2 or TRBV6-3, the J call TRBJ2-5; 9 bases map to TRBD2. The germline V gene has CDR1 MNHEY and CDR2 SVGEGT. With V trimmed by 11 bases and J by 5 bases, 12 bases remained unmatched. The CDR3 consists of 14 residues. In nucleotides, the CDR3 is TGTGCCTCCAGGGCTAGCGGGATACGTGAGACCCAGTACTTC. The encoded protein is CASRASGIRETQYF.

This clonotype ranks as medium-sized. The rearrangement uses TRBV7-2 and TRBJ2-5; D uncertain. In germline, CDR1 is SGHTA, CDR2 FQGNSA. The V gene lost 2 bases and the J gene lost 7 bases, with 8 bases spanning the gap. The CDR3 contains 12 residues. The CDR3 bases are TGTGCCAGCAGCTTACGGTTGGGGACCCAGTACTTC. This sequence encodes CASSLRLGTQYF.

This clonotype is medium-sized in the sample. CDR3 sequence: CASSLGGARDTQYF. CDR3 coding DNA: TGTGCCAGCAGTTTAGGAGGGGCGCGTGATACGCAGTATTTT. J is TRBJ2-3 and V is TRBV6-5; tentative D call: TRBD2 (6 bases). V was shortened by 4 bases and J by 6 bases, with 14 bases between the two germline ends. From germline, CDR1 is MNHEY and CDR2 SVGAGI. The CDR3 length is 14 residues.

This clonotype is labeled medium-sized (0.01 to 0.1%). The genes are TRBV18 and TRBJ1-5; 7 nucleotides line up with TRBD1. The V and J ends lost 10 bases and 6 bases, in that order; junction bases with no gene match: 9. This CDR3 spans 13 amino acids. Germline CDR1 is KGHSH and CDR2 is LQKENI. This CDR3 reads CATLQGEGQPQHF. The CDR3 region has the DNA TGTGCCACCCTTCAGGGGGAAGGTCAGCCCCAGCATTTT.

This clonotype qualifies as medium-sized. The rearrangement links TRBV19 to TRBJ1-4; the match to TRBD1 covers 7 bases. CDR1 LNHDA and CDR2 SQIVND come from the germline V gene (reference sequence). Trimming removed 8 bases from V and 8 bases from J; junction bases left unmatched: 8. CDR3 size: 13 residues. CDR3 protein: CASARGQGEKLFF. CDR3 nucleotides: TGTGCCAGTGCGAGGGGGCAGGGAGAAAAACTGTTTTTT.